This TCR beta chain comes out of a study of blood T cell repertoires in COVID-19. Assay: immunoSEQ multiplex PCR; the TCRdb copy retains only in-frame clones and omits some. The table lists about 130,000 clones, more than 70% of them singletons. Trimming removed 0 bases at V and 3 bases at J, with 15 bases between. The CDR3 is made up of 16 amino acids. Germline V gene sequence: CDR1 MNHNY, CDR2 SVGAGI (reference sequence). Sequenced sample: peripheral blood. The V call is TRBV6-6, the J call TRBJ2-7; D may be TRBD2 (5 bases). The TCR sequence derives from a woman aged 25 to 45 who had recovered from COVID-19. Here the CDR3 DNA reads TGTGCCAGCAGTTACTCGATGGTCGGGGTTGGCTACGAGCAGTACTTC. Translation gives CASSYSMVGVGYEQYF.